The clone carrying this TCR beta chain occurred a few times. This sample stems from a study of blood T cell repertoires in COVID-19. Across the whole study: The origin of the acute and convalescent COVID-19 samples was the United States, Italy and Spain.

Method: immunoSEQ multiplex PCR; TCRdb's copy keeps in-frame clones and lacks some. The repertoire has about 190,000 clones, roughly 88% of them found once; the top ten carry 5% to 7.5%. This sequence originates from a woman aged 35 to 49 who had recovered from COVID-19. Sequenced input: peripheral blood.

The CDR3 DNA reads as TGCGCCAGCAGCGTACAGGGGGCGGCGGGCACTGAAGCTTTCTTT. Translating it yields CASSVQGAAGTEAFF. The rearrangement links TRBV5-1 to TRBJ1-1, with TRBD1 identical over 9 bases. The CDR3 covers 15 residues. The germline gives CDR1 SGHRS, CDR2 YFSETQ. Germline trimming cut 4 bases from V and 4 bases from J; bases unmatched to any gene: 8.